The following is a TCR beta chain sequence with its context. This sample is part of a study of blood T cell repertoires in COVID-19. Study summary: Some COVID-19 samples were acute and others convalescent; all came from the United States, Italy and Spain. The cDNA or gDNA used as material had been derived from T cells, B-cell-depleted T cells, or PBMCs.

CDR1 and CDR2 (germline): ENHRY, SYGVKD. The CDR3 runs 14 residues. The J segment lost 0 bases and the V segment lost 6 bases, leaving 1 base of the junction unmatched. Authors' methods: From reference gene primer amplification, estimates of nucleated cell counts were derived. Libraries were prepared by immunoSEQ multiplex PCR; TCRdb keeps only in-frame clonotypes and omits some of them. D and trimming were read from the DNA, whereas the V and J calls and clone size are those reported in that table. The sample comprises 170,000 or so clones, roughly four fifths of which are singletons, and around 7.3% rests with the top ten.

The source is a woman in her 70s with COVID-19, enrolled during active disease. Sequences were obtained from peripheral blood. J is TRBJ2-2 and V is TRBV10-3; 7 positions agree with TRBD2. DNA of the CDR3: TGTGCCATCAGCGGACTAGCGAACACCGGGGAGCTGTTTTTT. It translates to CAISGLANTGELFF.